The text below deals with one T cell receptor (beta chain). This record comes from a study of CD4 T cell repertoires in COVID-19. The assay was immunoSEQ multiplex PCR, and TCRdb's table has in-frame clones only and misses some. The table has 20,000 or so clones, over 90% seen once; the top ten hold around 0.66%. The CDR3 is 12 residues long. CDR1 is LNHDA, CDR2 SQIVND, per germline (reference sequence). No culture step preceded sequencing of the ex vivo isolated memory T cells. The receptor was isolated from a human donor who had COVID-19. The chain uses TRBV19 and TRBJ1-3, with D unclear. The starting material was circulating follicular helper CD4+ T cells (cTfh) from blood, obtained before the COVID-19 pandemic. CDR3: CTTESSGNTIYF. The CDR3 region has the DNA TGTACCACAGAATCTTCTGGAAACACCATATATTTT.